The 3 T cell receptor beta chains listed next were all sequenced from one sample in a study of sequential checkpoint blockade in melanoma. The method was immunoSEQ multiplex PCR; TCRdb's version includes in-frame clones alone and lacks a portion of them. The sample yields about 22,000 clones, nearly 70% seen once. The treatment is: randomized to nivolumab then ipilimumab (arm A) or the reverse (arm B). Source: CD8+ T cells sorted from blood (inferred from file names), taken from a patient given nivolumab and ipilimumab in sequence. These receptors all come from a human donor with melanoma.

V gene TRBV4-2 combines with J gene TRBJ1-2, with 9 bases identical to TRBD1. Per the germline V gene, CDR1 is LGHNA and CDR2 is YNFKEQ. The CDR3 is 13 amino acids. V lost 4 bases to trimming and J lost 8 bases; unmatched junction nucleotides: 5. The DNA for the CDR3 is TGTGCCAGCAGCCCCCGACAGGGGGACGGCTACACCTTC. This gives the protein CASSPRQGDGYTF.

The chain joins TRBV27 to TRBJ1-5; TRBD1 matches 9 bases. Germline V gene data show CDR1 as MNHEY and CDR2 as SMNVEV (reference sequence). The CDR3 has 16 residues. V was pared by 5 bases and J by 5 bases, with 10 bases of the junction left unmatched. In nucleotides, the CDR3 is TGTGCCAGCAGTCCGAGACAGGGGGGGAATTATCAGCCCCAGCATTTT. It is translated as CASSPRQGGNYQPQHF.

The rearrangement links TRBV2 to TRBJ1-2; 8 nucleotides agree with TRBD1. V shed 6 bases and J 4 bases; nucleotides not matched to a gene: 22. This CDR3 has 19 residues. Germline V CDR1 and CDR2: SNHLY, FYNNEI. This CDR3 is CASSYTYRQGLRQFYGYTF. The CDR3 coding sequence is TGTGCCAGCAGCTACACATATCGACAGGGGCTAAGACAATTCTATGGCTACACCTTC.